This T cell receptor beta chain originates from a study of control samples from healthy donors and cancer patients. Germline loops: CDR1 LGHDT, CDR2 YNNKEL (reference sequence). The CDR3 runs 14 residues. Germline trimming cut 4 bases from V and 3 bases from J; bases unmatched to any gene: 2. The table came from immunoSEQ multiplex PCR; TCRdb's copy has only in-frame clones and leaves some out. The sample lists around 84,000 clones, 91% occurring once. Material for sequencing was blood. The sequence was obtained from a man aged 25 to 40 in good health. The chain employs TRBV3-1 (or the pseudogene TRBV3-2) and TRBJ2-1; 8 nucleotides agree with TRBD2. CDR3 protein: CASSLGTSYNEQFF. CDR3 DNA sequence: TGTGCCAGCAGCCTAGGGACTAGCTACAATGAGCAGTTCTTC.